Listed here are 7 T cell receptor beta chains from one sample, sequenced in a study of T cell responses to AZD1222 COVID-19 vaccine. Clones were read by immunoSEQ multiplex PCR, and TCRdb kept only the in-frame ones, dropping some. The table records under 30,000 clones, 80% to 90% of them present only once. The specimen comprised peripheral blood, sampled 28 days after the second AZD1222 dose. These receptors were obtained from an adult who received the AZD1222 COVID-19 vaccine.

V usage is TRBV3-1 (or the pseudogene TRBV3-2) and J usage is TRBJ2-5; D gene uncertain. CDR1 is LGHDT, CDR2 YNNKEL, per germline (reference sequence). The CDR3 has 13 residues. The V end was cut by 7 bases, the J end by 11 bases, with 20 bases between. DNA for the CDR3: TGTGCCAGCAAAGAGTGGGCTAGTGAGGAGCAGTACTTC. This codes for CASKEWASEEQYF.

The chain combines TRBV16 with TRBJ1-5, with D uncertain. V gave up 0 bases and J gave up 7 bases, with 16 bases separating them. In germline, CDR1 is KGHSY, CDR2 FQNENV. The CDR3 totals 16 residues. In nucleotides, the CDR3 is TGTGCCAGCAGCCAATCAGTCCCACAAACTGGGCAGCCCCAGCATTTT. Translating gives CASSQSVPQTGQPQHF.

This sequence joins TRBV3-1 (or the pseudogene TRBV3-2) and TRBJ2-3; 7 positions match TRBD2. J gave up 6 bases and V 1 base, and 7 bases lay outside the gene matches. This CDR3 region has 15 residues. Germline V gene data show CDR1 as LGHDT and CDR2 as YNNKEL (reference sequence). CDR3 nucleotide sequence: TGTGCCAGCAGCCAAGTCCGCGGGAGCAGCGATACGCAGTATTTT. Encoded protein: CASSQVRGSSDTQYF.

In DNA form, the CDR3 reads TGTGCCAGCAGCCCGCGTCTCGGTGTCGACTACACCTTC. The encoded protein is CASSPRLGVDYTF. The chain combines TRBV7-8 with TRBJ1-2; D unresolved. The V gene's germline CDR1 is SGHVS and CDR2 FQNEAQ. The CDR3 covers 13 residues. V was cut by 5 bases and J by 10 bases, with 17 bases left in between.

The chain has TRBV28 and TRBJ1-2, with TRBD1 as a possible D gene (5 bases). CDR1 MDHEN and CDR2 SYDVKM come from the germline V gene. The V end lost 7 bases, the J end lost 3 bases, and 15 bases lay between the germline ends. The CDR3 is made up of 14 amino acids. This CDR3 is CASIAQGGDYGYTF. The DNA of the CDR3 is TGTGCCAGCATCGCCCAGGGTGGGGACTATGGCTACACCTTC.

The chain has TRBV3-1 (or the pseudogene TRBV3-2) and TRBJ2-5; tentatively, D is TRBD1 or TRBD2 (5 bases each). The CDR3 loop spans 15 amino acids. V was pared by 3 bases and J by 0 bases, with 11 bases between. Germline CDR1 and CDR2: LGHDT and YNNKEL (reference sequence). Here the CDR3 reads CASSQGQDYQETQYF. The CDR3 DNA follows: TGTGCCAGCAGCCAGGGGCAGGACTACCAAGAGACCCAGTACTTC.

This clone was seen only once. The chain employs TRBV5-1 and TRBJ1-4, with 7 bases fitting TRBD1. The germline V gene has CDR1 SGHRS and CDR2 YFSETQ. Trimming at V came to 5 bases and at J to 3 bases, leaving 4 bases not matched to a gene. The CDR3 has 14 amino acids. The chain's CDR3 is CASSSGTANEKLFF. In DNA, the CDR3 is TGCGCCAGCAGTTCCGGGACAGCTAATGAAAAACTGTTTTTT.